The clone carrying this T cell receptor (beta chain) was seen a handful of times. The antigen is unknown. Trimming took 3 bases from V and 2 from J, leaving 8 bases between them. The CDR3 spans 14 residues. A second PCR, run for about 6 to 11 cycles, used a sample-barcoded 5' primer plus a J-beta primer mix. In TCRdb, the 5' RACE reads were re-called with MiXCR into one record per CDR3 protein. The sample records approximately 2,000,000 distinct CDR3 sequences, about two fifths being singletons. The data stem from a study of blood T cells in healthy people across ages. Overall study results and limits: Per million T cells, TCR beta diversity dropped about linearly as age rose.

This clonotype was sampled from a human donor in good health. The chain joins TRBV12-3 or TRBV12-4 to TRBJ1-3; D not resolved. Source material: blood. CDR3 nucleotides: TGTGCCAGCAGTTTTCAGGTTGCTGGAAACACCATATATTTT. Translated: CASSFQVAGNTIYF.